This T cell receptor beta chain was documented in a study of T cells after yellow fever vaccination. Notes on the study in general: The booster saw the reappearance of most primary-vaccination clones (more than 95% CD4, 80% to 90% CD8).

Per germline, CDR1 DFQATT and CDR2 SNEGSKA (reference sequence). With 0 bases clipped from V and 7 bases from J, the junction kept 4 bases outside the gene matches. The CDR3 length is 15 residues. The 5'RACE template-switching step produced TCR cDNA and added a universal primer site and UMIs. TCRdb analysed the 5' RACE reads with MiXCR anew, one entry per CDR3 protein. The table shows about 320,000 distinct CDR3 sequences, with around 4.5% occurring only once. Concerning this clonotype itself: Its matching antigen is unknown.

The source is a man younger than 35 who received the YFV17D yellow fever vaccine. The sample in question was PBMCs, obtained 15 days after the yellow fever booster vaccination. The rearrangement joins TRBV20-1 to TRBJ2-5; 14 bases are shared with TRBD2. The CDR3, as DNA: TGCAGTGCTAGAGATCGACTAGCGGGGGGGACGACCCAGTACTTC. Translating gives CSARDRLAGGTTQYF.